Listed here are 5 T cell receptor beta chains from one sample, sequenced in a study of T cell responses to AZD1222 COVID-19 vaccine. Using immunoSEQ multiplex PCR, the repertoire was profiled, and TCRdb retains in-frame clones only, with some absent. The profile shows about 180,000 clones, around 90% of them singletons. The material was peripheral blood, obtained on day 0 of AZD1222 vaccination. These TCRs come from an adult in good health.

The V gene is TRBV6-5, the J gene TRBJ1-3, with 9 bases matching TRBD1. The junction had 2 bases not matched to a gene; V was cut back by 4 bases and J by 4 bases. Germline V CDR1 and CDR2: MNHEY, SVGAGI. The CDR3 sequence is 14 residues long. As DNA, the CDR3 is TGTGCCAGCAGTTCCGGACAGGGGGGAAACACCATATATTTT. It is translated as CASSSGQGGNTIYF.

The chain joins TRBV19 to TRBJ2-7; no reliable D call. Germline V gene data show CDR1 as LNHDA and CDR2 as SQIVND (reference sequence). There are 13 residues in the CDR3. V was cut by 7 bases and J by 4 bases, with 14 bases left in between. CDR3 in amino acids: CASTSGPPYEQYF. For the CDR3, the DNA is TGTGCCAGTACCTCTGGACCGCCGTACGAGCAGTACTTC.

The rearrangement joins TRBV7-6 to TRBJ2-5; 15 positions agree with TRBD2. CDR1 is SGHVS and CDR2 is FNYEAQ in the germline V gene. V trimming: 1 base; J trimming: 5 bases; junction bases outside the gene matches: 5. There are 17 residues in the CDR3. Written as DNA, the CDR3 is TGTGCCAGCAGCTTAGGGACTAGCGGGGGGGCCGGGGAGACCCAGTACTTC. It yields the protein CASSLGTSGGAGETQYF.

This CDR3 reads CASSVGSSGTYEQYF. CDR3 DNA sequence: TGTGCCAGCAGCGTAGGATCCAGCGGAACCTACGAGCAGTACTTC. The chain carries TRBV9 and TRBJ2-7; perhaps TRBD2 as D (5 bases). Between the trimmed V and J ends, which lost 0 bases and 2 bases, there was a span of 12 bases. Per the germline V gene, CDR1 is SGDLS and CDR2 is YYNGEE. The CDR3 loop spans 15 amino acids.

The chain recombines TRBV7-9 with TRBJ2-5; D ambiguous. The CDR3 is made up of 14 amino acids. The germline V gene encodes CDR1 SEHNR and CDR2 FQNEAQ (reference sequence). The V end lost 1 base, the J end lost 0 bases, and 6 bases lay between the germline ends. The chain's CDR3 is CASSLGSYQETQYF. The CDR3 DNA is TGTGCCAGCAGCTTAGGCTCGTACCAAGAGACCCAGTACTTC.